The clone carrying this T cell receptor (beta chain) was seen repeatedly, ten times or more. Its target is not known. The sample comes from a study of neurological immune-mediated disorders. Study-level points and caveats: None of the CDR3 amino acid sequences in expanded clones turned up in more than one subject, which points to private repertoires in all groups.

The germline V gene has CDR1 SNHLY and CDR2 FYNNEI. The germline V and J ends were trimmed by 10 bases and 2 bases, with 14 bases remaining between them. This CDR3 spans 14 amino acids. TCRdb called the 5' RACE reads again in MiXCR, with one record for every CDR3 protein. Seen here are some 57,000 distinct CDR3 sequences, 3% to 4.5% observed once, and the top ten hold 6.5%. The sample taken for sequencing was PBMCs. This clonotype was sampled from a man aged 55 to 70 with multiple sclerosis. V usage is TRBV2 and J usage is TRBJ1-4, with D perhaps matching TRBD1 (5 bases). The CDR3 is CATKAGTTNEKLFF. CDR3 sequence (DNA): TGTGCCACCAAGGCAGGGACGACTAATGAAAAACTGTTTTTT.